These 9 T cell receptor beta chains were all obtained from the same sample, sequenced in a study of control samples from healthy donors and cancer patients. Clones were sequenced by immunoSEQ multiplex PCR, and TCRdb holds only the in-frame ones, with some missing. The data show about 96,000 clones, over 90% seen once. The sample taken for sequencing was blood. The receptor set was obtained from a man between 18 and 29 years old in good health.

CDR3 nucleotides: TGTGCCAGCAGCTTAACAAGCTTTGAAGCTTTCTTT. The encoded protein is CASSLTSFEAFF. The V call is TRBV7-9, the J call TRBJ1-1, with D uncertain. Trimming left V 2 bases short and J 7 bases short, with 8 bases between. The V gene's germline CDR1 is SEHNR and CDR2 FQNEAQ (reference sequence). The CDR3 contains 12 residues.

A single count supports this clone. This rearrangement joins TRBV27 to TRBJ2-1, with no clear D. CDR1 is MNHEY and CDR2 is SMNVEV in the germline V gene (reference sequence). CDR3 length: 14 amino acids. V was pared by 4 bases and J by 6 bases, with 13 bases between. CDR3 sequence: CASSSHWASNEQFF. CDR3 bases: TGTGCCAGCAGTTCCCACTGGGCTTCCAATGAGCAGTTCTTC.

The chain couples TRBV30 to TRBJ2-1; no definite D call. Germline CDR1 GTSNPN, CDR2 SVGIG (reference sequence). V lost 3 bases and J lost 4, with 1 base in between. The CDR3 is 10 residues long. The DNA for the CDR3 is TGTGCCTGGAGGTACAATGAGCAGTTCTTC. Protein sequence: CAWRYNEQFF.

V is TRBV6-2 or TRBV6-3 and J is TRBJ2-7, with a possible D match to TRBD2 (6 bases). Germline CDR1 MNHEY, CDR2 SVGEGT. Trimming cost V 6 bases and J 5 bases, with 20 bases left between them. CDR3 length: 15 amino acids. CDR3 in amino acids: CASSPRTNWGNEQYF. The CDR3 DNA is TGTGCCAGCAGCCCACGGACTAATTGGGGAAACGAGCAGTACTTC.

J is TRBJ1-5 and V is TRBV4-3; TRBD1 is a possible D gene (6 bases). The CDR3 runs 14 residues. The ends were cut back, 4 bases at V and 0 bases at J, with 7 bases in the middle. From germline, CDR1 is LGHNA and CDR2 YSLEER. CDR3 in DNA: TGCGCCAGCAGCCCGGACAGTAGCAATCAGCCCCAGCATTTT. It codes for CASSPDSSNQPQHF.

V gene TRBV5-4 combines with J gene TRBJ1-1; D is perhaps TRBD1 (5 bases). The V gene lost 1 base and the J gene lost 3 bases, with 10 bases spanning the gap. Per germline, CDR1 SGHNT and CDR2 YYREEE (reference sequence). The CDR3 length is 14 residues. The CDR3 DNA reads TGTGCCAGCAGCTTGCGGGGGTTGCACACTGAAGCTTTCTTT. Translating gives CASSLRGLHTEAFF.

The chain's CDR3 is CASSELPRGSYEQYF. CDR3 DNA: TGTGCCAGCAGTGAACTTCCGAGAGGTAGCTACGAGCAGTACTTC. This chain links TRBV2 with TRBJ2-7; D remains unclear. From germline, CDR1 is SNHLY and CDR2 FYNNEI. This CDR3 has 15 residues. Trimming cost V 2 bases and J 3 bases, with 14 bases left between them. The whole variable domain, filled in from reference TRBV2 and TRBJ2-7, reads EPEVTQTPSHQVTQMGQEVILRCVPISNHLYFYWYRQILGQKVEFLVSFYNNEISEKSEIFDDQFSVERPDGSNFTLKIRSTKLEDSAMYFCASSELPRGSYEQYFGPGTRLTVT.

This rearrangement joins TRBV28 to TRBJ1-5; D remains ambiguous. Germline V gene sequence: CDR1 MDHEN, CDR2 SYDVKM. Trimming removed 5 bases at V and 0 bases at J, with 5 bases between. The CDR3 runs to 13 residues. The CDR3 DNA reads TGTGCCAGCAGTCAAGGTAGCAATCAGCCCCAGCATTTT. It translates to CASSQGSNQPQHF.

The chain has TRBV6-1 and TRBJ1-3; D is uncertain. CDR3 size: 15 residues. Germline loops: CDR1 MNHNS, CDR2 SASEGT. The V end lost 2 bases, the J end lost 0 bases, and 8 bases lay between the germline ends. In DNA form, the CDR3 reads TGTGCCAGCAGTGAACGGAAGCTCTCTGGAAACACCATATATTTT. This translates into CASSERKLSGNTIYF.